This entry concerns a single TCR beta chain. This specimen belongs to a study of blood T cell repertoires in COVID-19. Looking at the study overall: Sites across the United States, Italy and Spain contributed samples from acute and convalescent COVID-19. Sample material is recorded as cDNA or gDNA derived from T cells, B-cell-depleted T cells, or PBMCs.

This CDR3 has 11 residues. Trimming pared 7 bases from V and 7 bases from J, leaving 14 bases between. Germline lookup yields CDR1 GTSNPN and CDR2 SVGIG (reference sequence). Source study methods: Amplified reference gene primers provided the basis for estimating nucleated cell counts. Clones were read by immunoSEQ multiplex PCR, and TCRdb kept only the in-frame ones, dropping some. V and J calls and clone size are copied from that table; D and trimming were computed from the DNA. This sample has more than 65,000 clones, with about 80% found just once. Sequences were obtained from peripheral blood. V usage is TRBV30 and J usage is TRBJ2-7; possibly TRBD1 for D (6 bases). The TCR comes from a woman aged 70 to 79 with acute or convalescent COVID-19. The CDR3 loop reads CAYQGRLEQYF. Written as DNA, the CDR3 is TGTGCCTACCAGGGGCGGCTGGAGCAGTACTTC.